This TCR beta chain was identified in a study of shared clonotypes between healthy human individuals. About the research overall: A few men and a couple of women, aged 18 to 49, were donors.

Study-wide results and caveats: Sample collection involved blood only; tissue repertoires are likely different. Clonotype sharing among donors, it was expected, would be affected by sequencing depth.

Without sorting, samples used approximately 99 million PBMCs for genomic DNA. This clone was detected only a few times. Its specificity is unknown. Within the sample, other DNA sequences also encode this same CDR3. Repertoires were generated with immunoSEQ multiplex PCR, while TCRdb's copy carries only in-frame clones and drops some. The table has 450,000 or so clones, approximately 71% seen once. The material sequenced was PBMCs. The clonotype was recovered from a woman aged 35 to 49 in good health. Some clones in this sample may be carry-over from other donors' samples.

The chain's CDR3 is CAWSRSANTEAFF. The DNA of the CDR3 is TGTGCCTGGAGTAGGTCCGCCAACACTGAAGCTTTCTTT. J is TRBJ1-1 and V is TRBV30; no firm D call. The CDR3 has 13 amino acids. Germline V CDR1 and CDR2: GTSNPN, SVGIG (reference sequence). The V and J ends lost 2 bases and 2 bases respectively, with 9 bases between them.